The 20 T cell receptor beta chains given below trace back to one sample, sequenced in a study of T cell responses to AZD1222 COVID-19 vaccine. The table came from immunoSEQ multiplex PCR; TCRdb's copy has only in-frame clones and leaves some out. The table lists 90,000 to 95,000 clones, 85% to 90% of them singletons. Sequencing was performed on peripheral blood, taken on day 0 of AZD1222 vaccination. Source of these receptors: an adult in good health.

The rearrangement links TRBV19 to TRBJ2-7; 9 positions agree with TRBD2. V gave up 1 base and J gave up 5 bases; unmatched junction bases: 6. The CDR3 has 15 residues. CDR1 is LNHDA and CDR2 is SQIVND in the germline V gene (reference sequence). The CDR3 spells CASSIASGTFDEQYF. CDR3 DNA: TGTGCCAGTAGTATAGCTAGCGGGACCTTCGACGAGCAGTACTTC. The variable domain in full, with the rest retrieved from reference TRBV19 and TRBJ2-7, is DGGITQSPKYLFRKEGQNVTLSCEQNLNHDAMYWYRQDPGQGLRLIYYSQIVNDFQKGDIAEGYSVSREKKESFPLTVTSAQKNPTAFYLCASSIASGTFDEQYFGPGTRLTVT.

This clone is deemed medium-sized. V usage is TRBV3-1 (or the pseudogene TRBV3-2) and J usage is TRBJ1-2; 9 bases are a match to TRBD1. Germline V gives CDR1 LGHDT, CDR2 YNNKEL (reference sequence). Trimming took 6 bases from V and 6 from J; bases not matched to a gene: 14. This CDR3 spans 16 amino acids. The CDR3 reads CASRHLGTGTGNGYTF. CDR3 DNA sequence: TGTGCCAGCAGGCATTTAGGGACAGGGACAGGAAATGGCTACACCTTC.

The chain recombines TRBV6-6 with TRBJ1-2, with D possibly being TRBD1 (6 bases). The CDR3 consists of 13 residues. V was clipped by 4 bases and J by 4 bases, with 10 bases between them. Germline V gene sequence: CDR1 MNHNY, CDR2 SVGAGI (reference sequence). CDR3 sequence reads: CASSSATGYGYTF. CDR3 in DNA: TGTGCCAGCAGTTCCGCGACAGGCTATGGCTACACCTTC.

The DNA for the CDR3 is TGTGCCAGCAGCTTAGCTAGCGGGCCCTACGAGCAGTACTTC. It is translated as CASSLASGPYEQYF. The chain recombines TRBV7-9 with TRBJ2-7; TRBD2 agrees at 7 bases. Germline V gene sequence: CDR1 SEHNR, CDR2 FQNEAQ (reference sequence). There are 14 residues in the CDR3. V lost 0 bases, J lost 2 bases, and 1 base stayed unmatched.

The J gene is TRBJ2-1, the V gene TRBV7-9; 7 bases match TRBD2. V shed 2 bases and J 0 bases; nucleotides not matched to a gene: 4. This CDR3 has 16 amino acids. Germline CDR1 SEHNR, CDR2 FQNEAQ (reference sequence). The CDR3 reads CASSLLREHSYNEQFF. Here the CDR3 DNA reads TGTGCCAGCAGCTTATTGCGGGAGCACTCCTACAATGAGCAGTTCTTC.

In its sample, this clone was seen once. V and J are TRBV28 and TRBJ2-2; TRBD1 matches at 7 bases. CDR3 length: 18 residues. CDR1 and CDR2 (germline): MDHEN, SYDVKM. The V segment lost 1 base and the J segment 7 bases; nucleotides outside the gene matches: 15. The DNA of the CDR3 is TGTGCCAGCAGTTTATCCCTAGGGACAGTCTACGTGGACGGGGAGCTGTTTTTT. It is translated as CASSLSLGTVYVDGELFF. Together with reference TRBV28 and TRBJ2-2, the CDR3 gives the full variable domain: DVKVTQSSRYLVKRTGEKVFLECVQDMDHENMFWYRQDPGLGLRLIYFSYDVKMKEKGDIPEGYSVSREKKERFSLILESASTNQTSMYLCASSLSLGTVYVDGELFFGEGSRLTVL.

The chain carries TRBV7-2 and TRBJ2-3; no reliable D call. In germline, CDR1 is SGHTA, CDR2 FQGNSA. CDR3 length: 17 residues. V gave up 5 bases and J gave up 0 bases, with 18 bases separating them. CDR3 residues: CASSPPPKGTSTDTQYF. The DNA of the CDR3 is TGTGCCAGCAGCCCGCCCCCGAAAGGAACTAGCACAGATACGCAGTATTTT.

The rearrangement links TRBV11-2 to TRBJ2-1, with D unclear. This CDR3 comprises 16 residues. The V gene's germline CDR1 is SGHAT and CDR2 FQNNGV. V was trimmed by 0 bases and J by 1 base, leaving 10 bases between them. The CDR3 spells CASSLDLVLSYNEQFF. Written as DNA, the CDR3 is TGTGCCAGCAGCTTAGATCTAGTTCTGTCCTACAATGAGCAGTTCTTC.

This clone was detected a few times. The chain joins TRBV9 to TRBJ2-3; D is possibly TRBD2 (6 bases). Germline lookup yields CDR1 SGDLS and CDR2 YYNGEE. This CDR3 has 15 amino acids. V lost 3 bases to trimming and J lost 4 bases, with 15 bases between them. Here the CDR3 DNA reads TGTGCCAGCAGCGCTGTAGCGGCCGCCGCAGATACGCAGTATTTT. It codes for CASSAVAAAADTQYF.

The chain employs TRBV18 and TRBJ2-2; the match to TRBD1 covers 9 bases. The CDR3 covers 14 residues. V was clipped by 6 bases and J by 6 bases; unmatched bases: 5. Germline CDR1 and CDR2: KGHSH and LQKENI. The CDR3 region has the DNA TGTGCCAGCTCTGGGGACAGGGCCGCCGGGGAGCTGTTTTTT. Its protein product is CASSGDRAAGELFF.

This clone was recorded a few times. The chain combines TRBV7-9 with TRBJ2-5; D gene ambiguous. This CDR3 has 14 residues. Trimming left V 2 bases short and J 2 bases short, with 9 bases between. Per germline, CDR1 SEHNR and CDR2 FQNEAQ (reference sequence). The CDR3, as DNA: TGTGCCAGCAGCTTAAACCCCCCTCAAGAGACCCAGTACTTC. Protein: CASSLNPPQETQYF.

V gene TRBV7-9 combines with J gene TRBJ2-1, with D perhaps TRBD1 or TRBD2 (5 bases each). Trimming left V 5 bases short and J 5 bases short, with 16 bases between. CDR3 length equals 15 residues. Germline V CDR1 and CDR2: SEHNR, FQNEAQ (reference sequence). The CDR3 coding sequence is TGTGCCAGCAGCCCCGGGACGAGAGTTAACAATGAGCAGTTCTTC. This translates into CASSPGTRVNNEQFF. The entire variable domain, with the rest obtained from reference TRBV7-9 and TRBJ2-1, is as follows: DTGVSQNPRHKITKRGQNVTFRCDPISEHNRLYWYRQTLGQGPEFLTYFQNEAQLEKSRLLSDRFSAERPKGSFSTLEIQRTEQGDSAMYLCASSPGTRVNNEQFFGPGTRLTVL.

The rearrangement uses TRBV21-1 and TRBJ2-7; the table's D call of TRBD2 was not tested on the DNA. TRBV21-1 is assigned pseudogene status. The CDR3 is 14 amino acids. CDR3 DNA sequence: TGTGCCAGCAGCAAAGCGCGGGGGCGAGACGAGCAGTACTTC. Protein sequence: CASSKARGRDEQYF.

The chain employs TRBV5-6 and TRBJ1-5; possible D gene TRBD1, 5 bases. V gave up 3 bases and J gave up 0 bases, with 13 bases separating them. Germline CDR1 reads SGHDT; CDR2 reads YYEEEE. The length of the CDR3 is 16 residues. For the CDR3, the DNA is TGTGCCAGCAGCTCGCCCAGACAGACTAGCAATCAGCCCCAGCATTTT. It yields the protein CASSSPRQTSNQPQHF.

A few counts support this clone. V is TRBV19 and J is TRBJ1-4; D is possibly TRBD1 (5 bases). V was trimmed by 7 bases and J by 8 bases, leaving 20 bases between them. CDR1 is LNHDA, CDR2 SQIVND, per germline (reference sequence). The CDR3 runs 15 residues. The CDR3 bases are TGTGCCAGTACCCCCGGCGACAGAAGGAGGGAAAAACTGTTTTTT. It is translated as CASTPGDRRREKLFF.

The count of this clone is one. The genes are TRBV19 and TRBJ1-2; 8 bases agree with TRBD1. Germline assignment: CDR1 LNHDA and CDR2 SQIVND (reference sequence). V lost 5 bases and J lost 1; bases outside the gene matches: 6. The CDR3 is made up of 15 amino acids. Here the CDR3 DNA reads TGTGCCAGTAGTGTGGACAGGGCCTATAACTATGGCTACACCTTC. Protein: CASSVDRAYNYGYTF.

The CDR3 DNA reads as TGTGCCAGCAGCCCACGACCGGACACAGGATATGGCTACACCTTC. Residues: CASSPRPDTGYGYTF. The chain is built from TRBV11-1 and TRBJ1-2; a weak D match, TRBD1 (5 bases). This CDR3 spans 15 amino acids. The V and J ends lost 5 bases and 5 bases respectively, with 18 bases between them. CDR1 and CDR2 from the germline V gene are SGHAT and FQDESV (reference sequence).

The rearrangement links TRBV30 to TRBJ1-5; 9 positions agree with TRBD1. The J segment lost 1 base and the V segment lost 0 bases, leaving 7 bases of the junction unmatched. Germline CDR1 reads GTSNPN; CDR2 reads SVGIG (reference sequence). This CDR3 is built from 17 residues. The CDR3 region has the DNA TGTGCCTGGAGTGTCTCAACAGGGGGCTGGAGCAATCAGCCCCAGCATTTT. It encodes CAWSVSTGGWSNQPQHF.

The V call is TRBV4-1, the J call TRBJ2-7, with D possibly TRBD2 on 6 matching bases. The CDR3 runs 16 residues. Between the trimmed V and J ends, which lost 1 base and 3 bases, there was a span of 16 bases. CDR1 and CDR2 from the germline V gene are MGHRA and YSYEKL. CDR3 bases: TGCGCCAGCAGCCAAGTCCCCCCGGGGGAAGTCTACGAGCAGTACTTC. As protein: CASSQVPPGEVYEQYF.

V gene TRBV30 combines with J gene TRBJ2-1, with 9 bases identical to TRBD1. The germline CDR1 and CDR2 sequences are GTSNPN and SVGIG (reference sequence). V lost 3 bases, J lost 7 bases, and 1 base stayed unmatched. CDR3 length: 12 residues. The CDR3 DNA reads TGTGCCTGGAGCGGGACAGGGAATGAGCAGTTCTTC. Translating gives CAWSGTGNEQFF.